This T cell receptor (beta chain) was recorded in a study of a mutant IDH1 vaccine in newly diagnosed glioma. Germline V gene data show CDR1 as SGHNT and CDR2 as YYREEE (reference sequence). This CDR3 has 14 amino acids. Trimming removed 4 bases from V and 1 base from J; junction bases left unmatched: 4. To note about this clone: No antigen is known for it.

As to time point: week 47, end of study. Doses consisted of 300 ug of mutant IDH1 20-mer peptide each, paired with topical imiquimod. Eight vaccine injections were given to patients in weeks 1, 3, 5, 7, 11, 15, 19 and 23. Only in-frame clones appear in the TCRdb table, and some are missing; sequencing was by immunoSEQ multiplex PCR. The data hold 50,000 to 65,000 clones, with roughly 87% observed a single time. This receptor was obtained from a woman aged 45-65 years with glioma. The sequences come from PBMCs, collected from a glioma patient whose treatment included an IDH1 peptide vaccine. The chain joins TRBV5-4 to TRBJ1-1; TRBD1 matches 7 bases. CDR3 in DNA: TGTGCCAGCAGCCGACAGGGCCAGAACACTGAAGCTTTCTTT. Its protein is CASSRQGQNTEAFF.